The 25 T cell receptor beta chains below all came from one sample that was sequenced in a study of control samples from healthy donors and cancer patients. The repertoire was sequenced with immunoSEQ multiplex PCR; TCRdb's copy has only in-frame clones and lacks some. Here the sample spans 100,000 to 150,000 clones, roughly 84% being singletons. What was sequenced was blood. These receptors were collected from a man aged 40-49 years in good health.

This clone is a singleton in its sample. The chain joins TRBV29-1 to TRBJ1-1; D unresolved. V was trimmed by 7 bases and J by 2 bases, leaving 8 bases between them. Germline V gene data show CDR1 as SQVTM and CDR2 as ANQGSEA. The CDR3 spans 11 residues. This CDR3 reads CSGEANTEAFF. The CDR3 coding sequence is TGCAGCGGCGAGGCAAACACTGAAGCTTTCTTT.

About this clone: At one of its ends the junction is not consistent with the germline gene, which may arise from a read error. CDR3 sequence (DNA): TGCGCGTGCGGGGACAGGGGCGCAGACCTTGAACACCGGGGAGCTGTTTTT. Translating it yields CACGDRGADLEHRGAVF. V usage is TRBV11-3 and J usage is TRBJ2-2; 10 bases agree with TRBD1. Looked up from germline, CDR1 is SGHNT and CDR2 is YENEEA. This CDR3 has 17 amino acids.

The rearrangement uses TRBV7-9 and TRBJ1-4; 8 nucleotides agree with TRBD1. V shed 5 bases and J 3 bases; nucleotides not matched to a gene: 8. CDR3 length equals 16 residues. Germline loops: CDR1 SEHNR, CDR2 FQNEAQ (reference sequence). The CDR3: CASSRPTGVSNEKLFF. Here the CDR3 DNA reads TGTGCCAGCAGCAGACCGACAGGGGTCTCTAATGAAAAACTGTTTTTT.

J is TRBJ1-4 and V is TRBV7-9, with D unresolved. There are 15 residues in the CDR3. Trimming stripped 3 bases from V and 0 bases from J, with 8 bases between. Germline loops: CDR1 SEHNR, CDR2 FQNEAQ (reference sequence). CDR3 region: CASSLELATNEKLFF. The CDR3, as DNA: TGTGCCAGCAGCTTGGAACTTGCAACTAATGAAAAACTGTTTTTT.

This clone has just one count. J is TRBJ1-1 and V is TRBV6-5; the match to TRBD1 covers 8 bases. Unmatched junction bases numbered 7, after V lost 6 bases and J lost 10 bases. Germline V gene lookup returns CDR1 MNHEY and CDR2 SVGAGI. The length of the CDR3 is 12 residues. CDR3 nucleotides: TGTGCCAGCAGAGGACAGGGCGGACGAGCTTTCTTT. This sequence encodes CASRGQGGRAFF.

The CDR3 loop is CASSDGWGYTF. CDR3 nucleotides: TGTGCCAGCAGTGACGGCTGGGGCTACACCTTC. This chain uses TRBV2 with TRBJ1-2; D unresolved. The ends were cut back, 3 bases at V and 8 bases at J, with 7 bases in the middle. CDR3 length: 11 amino acids. CDR1 and CDR2 (germline): SNHLY, FYNNEI.

This chain uses TRBV10-3 with TRBJ2-2; TRBD1 matches 10 bases. The CDR3 loop spans 15 amino acids. Germline V gene sequence: CDR1 ENHRY, CDR2 SYGVKD. Unmatched junction bases numbered 1, after V lost 5 bases and J lost 1 base. CDR3 DNA: TGTGCCATCAGTCGGGACAGGGGGAACACCGGGGAGCTGTTTTTT. Translated: CAISRDRGNTGELFF.

This clone appeared a single time. This chain joins TRBV5-6 and TRBJ1-4; D is unresolved. The CDR3 is made up of 16 amino acids. Trimming removed 4 bases from V and 3 bases from J, with 16 bases in between. The germline V gene has CDR1 SGHDT and CDR2 YYEEEE. The CDR3 spells CASSPRGYGANEKLFF. The CDR3 coding sequence is TGTGCCAGCAGCCCCAGAGGGTACGGGGCTAATGAAAAACTGTTTTTT.

The chain combines TRBV6-1 with TRBJ1-5; D call uncertain. CDR1 is MNHNS and CDR2 is SASEGT in the germline V gene. Between the trimmed V and J ends, which lost 1 base and 4 bases, there was a span of 11 bases. The CDR3 sequence is 15 residues long. In DNA form, the CDR3 reads TGTGCCAGCAGTGAAGAGGGTTTTAGAAATCAGCCCCAGCATTTT. It translates to CASSEEGFRNQPQHF.

The genes are TRBV4-1 and TRBJ2-5; possibly TRBD1 or TRBD2 for D (5 bases each). The CDR3 length is 14 residues. The V gene's germline CDR1 is MGHRA and CDR2 YSYEKL. Trimming cost V 8 bases and J 1 base, with 14 bases left between them. Written as DNA, the CDR3 is TGCGCCAGCGCATTAGGGGAGTTCCAAGAGACCCAGTACTTC. Encoded protein: CASALGEFQETQYF.

Comments on this clone: The junction does not match germline at one end; this may be a read error. The CDR3 DNA reads TGTGCCAGCGGTTTCAGGCGTGAAGCTTTCTTT. Translated, it gives CASGFRREAFF. The gene calls are TRBV12-3 or TRBV12-4 and TRBJ1-1; unclear D gene. CDR3 length equals 11 residues.

This chain connects TRBV19 to TRBJ2-1; 11 nucleotides align to TRBD2. CDR3 length: 15 amino acids. After removal of 5 bases from V and 4 bases from J, the junction contained 4 bases not matched to a gene. Germline CDR1 reads LNHDA; CDR2 reads SQIVND (reference sequence). CDR3 sequence: CASSSIAGGYNEQFF. As DNA, the CDR3 is TGTGCCAGTAGTTCTATAGCGGGGGGGTACAATGAGCAGTTCTTC. The full variable domain, its missing parts supplied by reference TRBV19 and TRBJ2-1, is DGGITQSPKYLFRKEGQNVTLSCEQNLNHDAMYWYRQDPGQGLRLIYYSQIVNDFQKGDIAEGYSVSREKKESFPLTVTSAQKNPTAFYLCASSSIAGGYNEQFFGPGTRLTVL.

The chain links TRBV5-5 to TRBJ1-6; D is possibly TRBD1 (5 bases). The CDR3 covers 15 residues. Germline CDR1 and CDR2: SGHKS and YYEKEE (reference sequence). V shed 3 bases and J shed 7 bases, with 14 bases lying between them. The CDR3 nucleotides are TGTGCCAGCAGCTCCTCCGGGACGGGAAATTCACCCCTCCACTTT. Its protein product is CASSSSGTGNSPLHF.

This chain joins TRBV5-6 and TRBJ2-3, with a possible D match to TRBD1 (7 bases). From germline, CDR1 is SGHDT and CDR2 YYEEEE. V dropped 3 bases and J dropped 2 bases, with 13 bases sitting between them. This CDR3 has 15 amino acids. The CDR3: CASSSRGVYTDTQYF. As DNA, the CDR3 is TGTGCCAGCAGCTCCAGGGGGGTCTACACAGATACGCAGTATTTT.

This clone was seen just once. J is TRBJ2-5 and V is TRBV7-9, with a possible D match to TRBD2 (6 bases). Germline CDR1 reads SEHNR; CDR2 reads FQNEAQ (reference sequence). This CDR3 spans 14 amino acids. Trimming removed 3 bases from V and 5 bases from J, with 13 bases in between. The CDR3 sequence: CASSFDRGFETQYF. The CDR3 nucleotides read TGTGCCAGCAGCTTTGACCGGGGGTTCGAGACCCAGTACTTC.

This clone was found many times. This chain uses TRBV7-8 with TRBJ2-1; D gene ambiguous. The CDR3 spans 12 residues. CDR1 SGHVS and CDR2 FQNEAQ come from the germline V gene. Trimming took 3 bases from V and 6 from J, leaving 6 bases between them. The CDR3 is CASSFMGNEQFF. For the CDR3, the DNA is TGTGCCAGCAGCTTCATGGGCAATGAGCAGTTCTTC.

The V and J genes are TRBV4-3 and TRBJ2-3; 8 nucleotides agree with TRBD2. Germline V CDR1 and CDR2: LGHNA, YSLEER. The CDR3 spans 15 residues. V lost 2 bases, J lost 2 bases, and 3 bases stayed unmatched. CDR3 sequence (DNA): TGCGCCAGCAGCCAACGGGGGGGCCCCACAGATACGCAGTATTTT. Encoded protein: CASSQRGGPTDTQYF.

The chain is built from TRBV11-2 and TRBJ1-3; D gene uncertain. The CDR3 totals 15 residues. Germline V lookup: CDR1 SGHAT, CDR2 FQNNGV. The V and J ends lost 0 bases and 4 bases respectively, with 10 bases between them. The CDR3 is CASSLEGNRGNTIYF. DNA for the CDR3: TGTGCCAGCAGCTTAGAAGGGAATAGAGGAAACACCATATATTTT. Complete variable domain (other parts from reference TRBV11-2 and TRBJ1-3): EAGVAQSPRYKIIEKRQSVAFWCNPISGHATLYWYQQILGQGPKLLIQFQNNGVVDDSQLPKDRFSAERLKGVDSTLKIQPAKLEDSAVYLCASSLEGNRGNTIYFGEGSWLTVV.

The chain combines TRBV4-3 with TRBJ2-7; D is unclear. V was trimmed by 1 base and J by 6 bases, leaving 10 bases between them. Per the germline V gene, CDR1 is LGHNA and CDR2 is YSLEER. There are 13 residues in the CDR3. The CDR3 bases are TGCGCCAGCAGCCAAGGGGGTCATGGCGAGCAGTACTTC. It translates to CASSQGGHGEQYF.

This chain connects TRBV7-3 to TRBJ1-1; D might be TRBD1 (5 bases). The CDR3 runs 13 residues. Trimming cost V 5 bases and J 5 bases, with 12 bases left between them. Germline CDR1 reads SGHTA; CDR2 reads FQGTGA. The DNA of the CDR3 is TGTGCCAGCAGCCGAAATCAGGGTACTGAAGCTTTCTTT. It codes for CASSRNQGTEAFF.

The chain is built from TRBV7-9 and TRBJ1-5, with 9 bases matching TRBD1. V was pared by 5 bases and J by 6 bases, with 14 bases of the junction left unmatched. There are 17 residues in the CDR3. Per germline, CDR1 SEHNR and CDR2 FQNEAQ (reference sequence). Here the CDR3 DNA reads TGTGCCAGCAGCCACGAGCCGGGACAGGGAGGTTTTCAGCCCCAGCATTTT. As protein: CASSHEPGQGGFQPQHF.

V usage is TRBV9 and J usage is TRBJ2-7; TRBD1 matches at 8 bases. The V segment lost 1 base and the J segment 4 bases; nucleotides outside the gene matches: 7. From germline, CDR1 is SGDLS and CDR2 YYNGEE. This CDR3 spans 15 amino acids. The CDR3 bases are TGTGCCAGCAGCGTATCAGGGGGCATCGAGTACGAGCAGTACTTC. This gives the protein CASSVSGGIEYEQYF.

The rearrangement joins TRBV7-9 to TRBJ2-7; TRBD1 matches 10 bases. The CDR3 extends over 13 amino acids. Trimming at V came to 8 bases and at J to 3 bases, leaving 4 bases not matched to a gene. The germline V gene encodes CDR1 SEHNR and CDR2 FQNEAQ (reference sequence). CDR3 loop: CASLRDRGYEQYF. As DNA, the CDR3 is TGTGCCAGCCTCCGGGACAGGGGCTACGAGCAGTACTTC.

V gene TRBV5-1 combines with J gene TRBJ1-2; the D gene is possibly TRBD1 (5 bases). Germline V gene sequence: CDR1 SGHRS, CDR2 YFSETQ. V was pared by 0 bases and J by 5 bases, with 11 bases between. The CDR3 consists of 14 residues. CDR3 loop: CASSLGQGGYGYTF. CDR3 DNA sequence: TGCGCCAGCAGCTTGGGCCAGGGTGGTTATGGCTACACCTTC.

The V gene is TRBV4-1, the J gene TRBJ2-1, with 8 bases matching TRBD2. The trim removed 3 bases at V and 3 bases at J, leaving 4 bases unmatched. The CDR3 covers 15 residues. The germline gives CDR1 MGHRA, CDR2 YSYEKL. The CDR3 nucleotides read TGCGCCAGCAGCCAGCGGGGGGAAAACTACAATGAGCAGTTCTTC. This encodes CASSQRGENYNEQFF.